These 32 T cell receptor beta chains originate from one sample sequenced in a study of cytomegalovirus exposure and HLA in healthy donors. In the PCR, 60 Vbeta and 13 Jbeta primers were used. The assay was immunoSEQ multiplex PCR, and TCRdb's table has in-frame clones only and misses some. The repertoire has about 120,000 clones, roughly three quarters of them found once; the top ten carry over 1.5%. Sequenced input: PBMCs. The receptors originated from a woman under 30 in good health and CMV-seronegative.

V usage is TRBV21-1 and J usage is TRBJ1-3. TRBV21-1 is a documented pseudogene. The CDR3 is 19 residues long. CDR3 region: CASRDRGTVERGAGNTIYF. In nucleotides, the CDR3 is TGTGCCAGCAGGGACAGGGGGACAGTCGAGCGGGGGGCTGGAAACACCATATATTTT.

This clone has just one count. V is TRBV5-1 and J is TRBJ2-1; 9 positions agree with TRBD1. Losses at the gene ends were 4 bases for V and 5 bases for J; bases not matched to a gene: 7. The CDR3 has 15 residues. The germline gives CDR1 SGHRS, CDR2 YFSETQ. Here the CDR3 reads CASSPQGAFNNEQFF. CDR3 bases: TGCGCCAGCAGCCCACAGGGGGCGTTCAACAATGAGCAGTTCTTC.

V is TRBV6-6 and J is TRBJ2-5; TRBD1 is a possible D gene (5 bases). The CDR3 is 15 amino acids. Germline CDR1 and CDR2: MNHNY and SVGAGI (reference sequence). Between the trimmed V and J ends, which lost 1 base and 4 bases, there was a span of 13 bases. This CDR3 is CASSYFLDSGETQYF. The DNA of the CDR3 is TGTGCCAGCAGTTACTTTCTCGACAGTGGAGAGACCCAGTACTTC.

The V call is TRBV30, the J call TRBJ1-5, with a possible D match to TRBD1 (6 bases). There are 13 residues in the CDR3. V was trimmed by 6 bases and J by 0 bases, leaving 9 bases between them. Per germline, CDR1 GTSNPN and CDR2 SVGIG (reference sequence). In DNA form, the CDR3 reads TGTGCCTGCCAGGACAGTAGCAATCAGCCCCAGCATTTT. Residues: CACQDSSNQPQHF.

J is TRBJ1-5 and V is TRBV11-1; D is uncertain. CDR3 length equals 13 residues. The V and J ends lost 2 bases and 9 bases respectively, with 11 bases between them. Germline CDR1 and CDR2: SGHAT and FQDESV (reference sequence). The CDR3 region has the DNA TGTGCCAGCAGCTTAAGGGAGGATCGGCCCCAGCATTTT. Protein product: CASSLREDRPQHF.

V usage is TRBV27 and J usage is TRBJ1-1, with D possibly matching TRBD1 (5 bases). The length of the CDR3 is 14 residues. Germline V gene sequence: CDR1 MNHEY, CDR2 SMNVEV (reference sequence). V lost 0 bases to trimming and J lost 4 bases, with 9 bases between them. The CDR3 DNA sequence: TGTGCCAGCAGTTTATCGACAGTTGGCACTGAAGCTTTCTTT. This encodes CASSLSTVGTEAFF.

This clone was detected a few times. The chain employs TRBV27 and TRBJ2-7; possible D gene TRBD1, 7 bases. Germline CDR1 reads MNHEY; CDR2 reads SMNVEV (reference sequence). This CDR3 has 14 residues. Trimming took off 3 bases at V and 3 bases at J, with 12 bases between the two ends. The CDR3 DNA sequence: TGTGCCAGCAGTTTTGCGGGACAGTACTACGAGCAGTACTTC. As protein: CASSFAGQYYEQYF.

This sequence joins TRBV2 and TRBJ2-7, with D possibly TRBD1 on 6 matching bases. The CDR3 has 14 amino acids. V was pared by 6 bases and J by 3 bases, with 15 bases between. Germline-derived CDR1 and CDR2 are SNHLY and FYNNEI. The CDR3 is CASSGQYSYYEQYF. In DNA form, the CDR3 reads TGTGCCAGCAGCGGACAGTATTCCTACTACGAGCAGTACTTC.

This clone was detected once. The genes are TRBV5-5 and TRBJ1-2, with 9 bases aligning to TRBD1. The CDR3 extends over 14 amino acids. Germline V gene data show CDR1 as SGHKS and CDR2 as YYEKEE (reference sequence). J gave up 5 bases and V 3 bases, and 5 bases lay outside the gene matches. The DNA of the CDR3 is TGTGCCAGCAGCTGGGACAGGGAACCTTATGGCTACACCTTC. Translation: CASSWDREPYGYTF.

V is TRBV5-8 and J is TRBJ2-7, with 8 positions matching TRBD2. The germline CDR1 and CDR2 sequences are SGHTS and YDEGEE. The CDR3 has 15 residues. V lost 0 bases and J lost 3; bases outside the gene matches: 5. CDR3 sequence reads: CASSLAGGGIYEQYF. CDR3 sequence (DNA): TGTGCCAGCAGCTTGGCCGGCGGGGGGATCTACGAGCAGTACTTC.

This clone appeared once. This chain uses TRBV6-5 with TRBJ1-1; D is unresolved. The CDR3 is made up of 16 amino acids. Germline V gives CDR1 MNHEY, CDR2 SVGAGI. Trimming left V 2 bases short and J 3 bases short, with 16 bases between. Here the CDR3 DNA reads TGTGCCAGCAGTTACCATGACCGGGATCGGGACACTGAAGCTTTCTTT. It is translated as CASSYHDRDRDTEAFF.

This chain joins TRBV4-1 and TRBJ1-3, with D unresolved. There are 13 residues in the CDR3. Germline V gene lookup returns CDR1 MGHRA and CDR2 YSYEKL. V dropped 8 bases and J dropped 4 bases, with 12 bases sitting between them. The CDR3 DNA follows: TGCGCCAGCGCCCCGCGGGAGGGAAACACCATATATTTT. Translated: CASAPREGNTIYF.

This chain links TRBV6-1 with TRBJ1-1; 7 nucleotides line up with TRBD1. The V gene end was trimmed by 6 bases and the J gene end by 0 bases; junction bases not matched to a gene: 13. CDR3 length: 17 amino acids. CDR1 and CDR2 (germline): MNHNS, SASEGT. This chain's CDR3 is CASRETGTVWMNTEAFF. The CDR3 bases are TGTGCCAGCAGGGAAACCGGGACAGTGTGGATGAACACTGAAGCTTTCTTT.

V is TRBV18 and J is TRBJ1-5, with TRBD1 as a possible D gene (5 bases). Trimming stripped 1 base from V and 4 bases from J, with 8 bases between. The CDR3 has 14 amino acids. Per the germline V gene, CDR1 is KGHSH and CDR2 is LQKENI. This CDR3 reads CASSPQKGNQPQHF. In nucleotides, the CDR3 is TGTGCCAGCTCACCACAGAAGGGGAATCAGCCCCAGCATTTT.

This clone was counted between two and nine times. The genes are TRBV7-2 and TRBJ2-5; perhaps TRBD2 as D (6 bases). The CDR3 has 16 amino acids. Deletions cut 5 bases from V and 7 bases from J, with 23 bases between. In germline, CDR1 is SGHTA, CDR2 FQGNSA. The CDR3 sequence: CASSPPGVTARGTQYF. The DNA for the CDR3 is TGTGCCAGCAGCCCTCCGGGGGTCACTGCCCGGGGGACCCAGTACTTC. The full variable domain, rest sourced from reference TRBV7-2 and TRBJ2-5, is GAGVSQSPSNKVTEKGKDVELRCDPISGHTALYWYRQSLGQGLEFLIYFQGNSAPDKSGLPSDRFSAERTGGSVSTLTIQRTQQEDSAVYLCASSPPGVTARGTQYFGPGTRLLVL.

The chain links TRBV7-6 to TRBJ1-1; D gene unclear. Germline V gene lookup returns CDR1 SGHVS and CDR2 FNYEAQ. The CDR3 extends over 14 amino acids. Trimming removed 0 bases at V and 3 bases at J, with 8 bases between. For the CDR3, the DNA is TGTGCCAGCAGCTTAGCGAGGTCCGACACTGAAGCTTTCTTT. It codes for CASSLARSDTEAFF.

This chain uses TRBV5-1 with TRBJ1-2; a possible D gene is TRBD1 (5 bases). The CDR3 extends over 13 amino acids. Trimming removed 1 base from V and 8 bases from J, with 12 bases in between. CDR1 SGHRS and CDR2 YFSETQ come from the germline V gene. CDR3 residues: CASSLSGTEGYTF. The CDR3 region has the DNA TGCGCCAGCAGCTTGTCAGGGACTGAGGGCTACACCTTC.

This chain's CDR3 is CASSHQDRSTGELFF. In DNA form, the CDR3 reads TGCGCCAGCAGCCACCAGGACAGATCAACCGGGGAGCTGTTTTTT. The chain carries TRBV4-1 and TRBJ2-2, with D possibly TRBD1 on 6 matching bases. The CDR3 contains 15 residues. CDR1 is MGHRA, CDR2 YSYEKL, per germline. The ends were cut back, 3 bases at V and 5 bases at J, with 13 bases in the middle.

CDR3 nucleotide sequence: TGTGCCAGCAGCACTCCCGGGACAGGGAACACTGAAGCTTTCTTT. Its protein is CASSTPGTGNTEAFF. The chain recombines TRBV2 with TRBJ1-1; 8 nucleotides align to TRBD1. Trimming cost V 6 bases and J 1 base; bases outside gene matches: 7. Germline V gene data show CDR1 as SNHLY and CDR2 as FYNNEI. There are 15 residues in the CDR3.

The chain links TRBV5-6 to TRBJ2-5; D gene uncertain. Germline CDR1 and CDR2: SGHDT and YYEEEE. The V gene lost 4 bases and the J gene lost 1 base, with 14 bases spanning the gap. This CDR3 has 15 amino acids. CDR3 bases: TGTGCCAGCAGCCCGAATCAGGCCCTCCAAGAGACCCAGTACTTC. Residues: CASSPNQALQETQYF.

The rearrangement uses TRBV7-9 and TRBJ2-3; 7 bases are shared with TRBD1. V shed 4 bases and J 2 bases; nucleotides not matched to a gene: 3. Per the germline V gene, CDR1 is SEHNR and CDR2 is FQNEAQ (reference sequence). This CDR3 contains 14 residues. CDR3 coding DNA: TGTGCCAGCAGCTCGGGACAGCTCACAGATACGCAGTATTTT. Residues: CASSSGQLTDTQYF.

This clone was seen only a few times. The chain employs TRBV30 and TRBJ1-4; 9 bases line up with TRBD1. V trimming: 2 bases; J trimming: 5 bases; junction bases outside the gene matches: 3. There are 14 residues in the CDR3. The germline V gene has CDR1 GTSNPN and CDR2 SVGIG (reference sequence). The DNA for the CDR3 is TGTGCCTGGAGTAGAACAGGGGGCAATGAAAAACTGTTTTTT. Residues: CAWSRTGGNEKLFF.

This chain links TRBV27 with TRBJ1-5; D gene unclear. This CDR3 contains 14 residues. Germline V gene data show CDR1 as MNHEY and CDR2 as SMNVEV (reference sequence). Trimming left V 4 bases short and J 3 bases short, with 10 bases between. CDR3 amino acids: CASSSGSINQPQHF. CDR3 DNA: TGTGCCAGCAGTTCGGGGTCGATCAATCAGCCCCAGCATTTT.

The rearrangement joins TRBV30 to TRBJ2-5; D is perhaps TRBD1 (5 bases). This CDR3 region has 15 residues. CDR1 and CDR2 (germline): GTSNPN, SVGIG (reference sequence). The V end was cut by 0 bases, the J end by 4 bases, with 15 bases between. Written as DNA, the CDR3 is TGTGCCTGGAGTGTCCTCTGGGGCGCCCTAGAGACCCAGTACTTC. Translation gives CAWSVLWGALETQYF.

This clone was picked up one time. The genes are TRBV5-4 and TRBJ2-7; D possibly corresponds to TRBD2 (6 bases). Trimming took 0 bases from V and 6 from J, leaving 19 bases between them. The CDR3 runs to 16 residues. The germline V gene encodes CDR1 SGHNT and CDR2 YYREEE (reference sequence). The CDR3: CASSLGGVPPSGEQYF. The CDR3 bases are TGTGCCAGCAGCTTGGGGGGGGTCCCCCCTTCGGGCGAGCAGTACTTC.

This chain links TRBV30 with TRBJ2-4; D is undetermined. The CDR3 has 15 residues. In germline, CDR1 is GTSNPN, CDR2 SVGIG (reference sequence). V shed 2 bases and J shed 0 bases, with 11 bases lying between them. The CDR3 protein is CAWSSGLLAKNIQYF. The DNA for the CDR3 is TGTGCCTGGAGTTCGGGTCTATTAGCCAAAAACATTCAGTACTTC.

This chain uses TRBV6-1 with TRBJ2-3; 10 bases line up with TRBD2. The CDR3 covers 17 residues. V trimming: 0 bases; J trimming: 2 bases; junction bases outside the gene matches: 5. From germline, CDR1 is MNHNS and CDR2 SASEGT. This CDR3 is CASSEAGAGGSTDTQYF. CDR3 in DNA: TGTGCCAGCAGTGAAGCGGGAGCGGGGGGGTCCACAGATACGCAGTATTTT.

This chain joins TRBV19 and TRBJ1-5, with no clear D. The CDR3 has 13 residues. Deletions cut 5 bases from V and 5 bases from J, with 10 bases between. Germline V CDR1 and CDR2: LNHDA, SQIVND (reference sequence). CDR3 region: CASSGGLHQPQHF. CDR3 coding DNA: TGTGCCAGTAGTGGAGGGCTACATCAGCCCCAGCATTTT.

V and J are TRBV29-1 and TRBJ1-1, with 7 bases that match TRBD1. This CDR3 is built from 14 residues. V lost 5 bases, J lost 1 base, and 7 bases stayed unmatched. The germline V gene has CDR1 SQVTM and CDR2 ANQGSEA. The DNA for the CDR3 is TGCAGCGTTATACAGGGGAGAGCGAACACTGAAGCTTTCTTT. Encoded protein: CSVIQGRANTEAFF.

V gene TRBV5-5 combines with J gene TRBJ1-3; the match to TRBD1 covers 8 bases. After removal of 3 bases from V and 13 bases from J, the junction contained 6 bases not matched to a gene. The CDR3 has 12 amino acids. CDR1 SGHKS and CDR2 YYEKEE come from the germline V gene (reference sequence). CDR3 in amino acids: CASSSRTGPIYF. CDR3 coding DNA: TGTGCCAGCAGCTCAAGGACAGGGCCGATATATTTT.

The V gene is TRBV2, the J gene TRBJ1-4, with D tentatively TRBD1 (6 bases). This CDR3 contains 16 residues. Trimming removed 6 bases at V and 2 bases at J, with 16 bases between. Germline V gene lookup returns CDR1 SNHLY and CDR2 FYNNEI. The CDR3 DNA sequence: TGTGCCAGCAGCGCCGACAGGACCAGGACTAATGAAAAACTGTTTTTT. Translated: CASSADRTRTNEKLFF.

The chain recombines TRBV6-1 with TRBJ2-3; TRBD2 matches at 9 bases. J gave up 3 bases and V 2 bases, and 9 bases lay outside the gene matches. The CDR3 length is 17 residues. Germline V lookup: CDR1 MNHNS, CDR2 SASEGT. The CDR3 DNA sequence: TGTGCCAGCAGTGAAATACGAGGCGGGGGGGCAACAGATACGCAGTATTTT. This sequence encodes CASSEIRGGGATDTQYF.